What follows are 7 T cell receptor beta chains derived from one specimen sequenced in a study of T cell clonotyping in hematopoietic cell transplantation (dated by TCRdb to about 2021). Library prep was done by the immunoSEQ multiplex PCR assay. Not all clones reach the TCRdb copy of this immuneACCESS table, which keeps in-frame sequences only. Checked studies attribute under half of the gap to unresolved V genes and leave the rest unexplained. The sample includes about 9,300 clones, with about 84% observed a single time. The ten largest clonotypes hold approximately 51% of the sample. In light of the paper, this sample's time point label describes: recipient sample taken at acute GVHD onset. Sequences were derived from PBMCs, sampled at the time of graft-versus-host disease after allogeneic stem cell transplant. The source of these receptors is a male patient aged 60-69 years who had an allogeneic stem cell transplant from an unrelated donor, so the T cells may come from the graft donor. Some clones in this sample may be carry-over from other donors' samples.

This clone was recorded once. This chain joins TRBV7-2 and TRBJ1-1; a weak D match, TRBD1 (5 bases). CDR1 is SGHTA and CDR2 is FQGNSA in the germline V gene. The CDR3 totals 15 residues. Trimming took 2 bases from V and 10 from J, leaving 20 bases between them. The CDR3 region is CASSLRGAGQEVAFF. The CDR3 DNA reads TGTGCCAGCAGCTTACGAGGGGCGGGGCAAGAAGTAGCTTTCTTT.

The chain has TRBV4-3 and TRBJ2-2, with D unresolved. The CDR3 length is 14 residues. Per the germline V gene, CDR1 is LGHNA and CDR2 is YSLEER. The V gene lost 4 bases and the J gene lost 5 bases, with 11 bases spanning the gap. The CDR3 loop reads CASSLTIQTGELFF. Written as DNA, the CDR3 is TGCGCCAGCAGCCTCACTATACAAACCGGGGAGCTGTTTTTT.

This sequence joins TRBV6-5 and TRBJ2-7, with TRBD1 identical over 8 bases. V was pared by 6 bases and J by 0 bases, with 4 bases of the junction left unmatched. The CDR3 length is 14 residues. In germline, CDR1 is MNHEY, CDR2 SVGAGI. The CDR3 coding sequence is TGTGCCAGCAGCCGGGACAGGAGCTCCTACGAGCAGTACTTC. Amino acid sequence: CASSRDRSSYEQYF.

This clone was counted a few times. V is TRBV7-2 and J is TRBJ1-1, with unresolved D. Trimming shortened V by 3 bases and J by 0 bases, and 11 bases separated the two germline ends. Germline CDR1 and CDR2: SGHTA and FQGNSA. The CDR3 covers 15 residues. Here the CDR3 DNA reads TGTGCCAGCAGCTTCCGCGTCCGGGTGAACACTGAAGCTTTCTTT. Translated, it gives CASSFRVRVNTEAFF.

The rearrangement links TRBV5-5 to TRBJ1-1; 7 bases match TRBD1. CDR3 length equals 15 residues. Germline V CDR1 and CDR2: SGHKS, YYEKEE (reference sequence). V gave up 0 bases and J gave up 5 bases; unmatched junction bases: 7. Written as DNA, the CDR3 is TGTGCCAGCAGCTTGGACGGGCAGGGGGGGACTGAAGCTTTCTTT. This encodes CASSLDGQGGTEAFF.

As DNA, the CDR3 is TGTGCCAGCAGCGCGGGGACAGGGAGCTCCTACGAGCAGTACTTC. Protein sequence: CASSAGTGSSYEQYF. The chain links TRBV5-6 to TRBJ2-7, with 9 bases identical to TRBD1. Germline CDR1 SGHDT, CDR2 YYEEEE. The V segment lost 4 bases and the J segment 0 bases; nucleotides outside the gene matches: 5. The CDR3 totals 15 residues.

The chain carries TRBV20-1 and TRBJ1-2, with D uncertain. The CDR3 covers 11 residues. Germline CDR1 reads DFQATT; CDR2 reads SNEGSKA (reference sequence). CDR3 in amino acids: CSTFTRDGYTF. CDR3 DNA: TGCAGCACTTTCACGAGGGATGGCTACACCTTC.